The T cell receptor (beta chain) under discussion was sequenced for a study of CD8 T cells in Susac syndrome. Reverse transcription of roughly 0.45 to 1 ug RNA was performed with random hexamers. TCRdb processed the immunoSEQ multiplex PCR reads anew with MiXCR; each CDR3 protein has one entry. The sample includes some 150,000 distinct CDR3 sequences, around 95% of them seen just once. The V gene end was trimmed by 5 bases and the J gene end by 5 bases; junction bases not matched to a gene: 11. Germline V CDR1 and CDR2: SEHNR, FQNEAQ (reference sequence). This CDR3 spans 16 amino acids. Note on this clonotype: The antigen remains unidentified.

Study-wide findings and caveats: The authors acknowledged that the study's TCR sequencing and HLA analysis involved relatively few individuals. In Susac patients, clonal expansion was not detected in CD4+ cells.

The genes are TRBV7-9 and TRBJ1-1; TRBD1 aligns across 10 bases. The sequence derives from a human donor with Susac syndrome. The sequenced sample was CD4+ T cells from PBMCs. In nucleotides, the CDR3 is TGTGCCAGCAGCCCCGCCGGGACAGGGGCCCGGACTGAAGCTTTCTTT. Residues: CASSPAGTGARTEAFF. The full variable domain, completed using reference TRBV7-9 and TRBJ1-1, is DTGVSQNPRHKITKRGQNVTFRCDPISEHNRLYWYRQTLGQGPEFLTYFQNEAQLEKSRLLSDRFSAERPKGSFSTLEIQRTEQGDSAMYLCASSPAGTGARTEAFFGQGTRLTVV.